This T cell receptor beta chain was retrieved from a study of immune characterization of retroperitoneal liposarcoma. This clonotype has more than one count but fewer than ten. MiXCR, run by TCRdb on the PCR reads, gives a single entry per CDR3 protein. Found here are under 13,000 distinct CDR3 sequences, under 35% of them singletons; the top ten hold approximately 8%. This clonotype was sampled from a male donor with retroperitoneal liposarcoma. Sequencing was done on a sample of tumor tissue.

CDR3 bases: TGTGCCAGCAGCTTAGAACGGGGGCAAGAGACCCAGTTCTTC. It codes for CASSLERGQETQFF. The V and J genes are TRBV7-6 and TRBJ2-1; D is perhaps TRBD1 or TRBD2 (6 bases each). CDR1 is SGHVS and CDR2 is FNYEAQ in the germline V gene. CDR3 length: 14 residues. V shed 1 base and J shed 13 bases, with 17 bases lying between them.